A selection of T cell receptor beta chains follows, all from one sample in a study of long-term antiretroviral therapy in people with HIV. The method was immunoSEQ multiplex PCR; TCRdb's version includes in-frame clones alone and lacks a portion of them. The sample has under 45,000 clones; 94% are singletons. Source: unsorted PBMCs, taken just over 9 years after starting antiretroviral therapy. The receptors were sampled from a man aged 30 to 39 with HIV. Both conserved end residues are part of each CDR3. Each record gives: J gene, D gene, clone size, V gene, CDR3 DNA, CDR3 protein. The D gene is left open where the match is weak. Clone size is shown for a subset of rows, as once, few, many or a class of expanded clone.

j_call: TRBJ1-5; d_call: .; clone_size: once; v_call: TRBV11-2; cdr3_nt: TGTGCCAGCAGCTTAGATGGAGACCAGCCCCAGCATTTT; cdr3_aa: CASSLDGDQPQHF
j_call: TRBJ2-5; d_call: .; clone_size: .; v_call: TRBV18; cdr3_nt: TGTGCCAGCTCAGTAGAGACCCAGTACTTC; cdr3_aa: CASSVETQYF
j_call: TRBJ1-5; d_call: .; clone_size: .; v_call: TRBV2; cdr3_nt: TGTGCCAGCAGTGGGGTGGGGGGTCCGTCCCTGCCCCAGCATTTT; cdr3_aa: CASSGVGGPSLPQHF
j_call: TRBJ2-1; d_call: TRBD2; clone_size: once; v_call: TRBV5-1; cdr3_nt: TGCGCCAGCAGCTTAGGACTAGCGGGGGACAATGAGCAGTTCTTC; cdr3_aa: CASSLGLAGDNEQFF
j_call: TRBJ1-1; d_call: TRBD1; clone_size: .; v_call: TRBV2; cdr3_nt: TGTGCCAGCAGTGCCACAGGGGGCTTGACTGAAGCTTTCTTT; cdr3_aa: CASSATGGLTEAFF
j_call: TRBJ1-2; d_call: .; clone_size: .; v_call: TRBV5-1; cdr3_nt: TGCGCCAGCACCCGAGGCGACCAAACGTTCTCCGAATATGGCTACACCTTC; cdr3_aa: CASTRGDQTFSEYGYTF
j_call: TRBJ1-3; d_call: .; clone_size: .; v_call: TRBV6-1; cdr3_nt: TGTGCCAGCGCTGGCCAGGGATCTGGAAACACCATATATTTT; cdr3_aa: CASAGQGSGNTIYF
j_call: TRBJ2-5; d_call: TRBD2; clone_size: once; v_call: TRBV6-6; cdr3_nt: TGTGCCAGCAGTTACGCGTTAGCGGGGGGAGGAGAGACCCAGTACTTC; cdr3_aa: CASSYALAGGGETQYF
j_call: TRBJ1-4; d_call: .; clone_size: once; v_call: TRBV5-1; cdr3_nt: TGCGCCAGCAGCCCGGAGGGAGCAGCCGAAAAACTGTTTTTT; cdr3_aa: CASSPEGAAEKLFF
j_call: TRBJ1-5; d_call: TRBD1; clone_size: once; v_call: TRBV6-1; cdr3_nt: TGTGCCAGCAGGCCCGGGACAGACAATCAGCCCCAGCATTTT; cdr3_aa: CASRPGTDNQPQHF
j_call: TRBJ2-3; d_call: .; clone_size: .; v_call: TRBV27; cdr3_nt: TGTGCCAGCAGTTTCCCCAACAAAGATACGCAGTATTTT; cdr3_aa: CASSFPNKDTQYF
j_call: TRBJ2-2; d_call: TRBD2; clone_size: .; v_call: TRBV19; cdr3_nt: TGTGCCAGTAGTTCCGACCAGCTCGCGGGGGATGACGGGGAGCTGTTTTTT; cdr3_aa: CASSSDQLAGDDGELFF
j_call: TRBJ2-3; d_call: .; clone_size: .; v_call: TRBV5-1; cdr3_nt: TGCGCCAGCAGCTACGGGACTCCGACAGATACGCAGTATTTT; cdr3_aa: CASSYGTPTDTQYF
j_call: TRBJ1-2; d_call: TRBD1; clone_size: .; v_call: TRBV27; cdr3_nt: TGTGCCAGCAGTTCGTTGGACAGGGGCTCCTATGGCTACACCTTC; cdr3_aa: CASSSLDRGSYGYTF
j_call: TRBJ1-5; d_call: TRBD1; clone_size: .; v_call: TRBV2; cdr3_nt: TGTGCCAGCAGTGAAGAGGGGGCTCAGCCCCAGCATTTT; cdr3_aa: CASSEEGAQPQHF
j_call: TRBJ1-2; d_call: .; clone_size: .; v_call: TRBV2; cdr3_nt: TGTGCCAGCAGTGAGGGGCAGTATAACTATGGCTACACCTTC; cdr3_aa: CASSEGQYNYGYTF
j_call: TRBJ1-6; d_call: .; clone_size: .; v_call: TRBV27; cdr3_nt: TGTGCCAGCAGCTGGACTACTCATTCACCCCTCCACTTT; cdr3_aa: CASSWTTHSPLHF
j_call: TRBJ1-2; d_call: .; clone_size: .; v_call: TRBV15; cdr3_nt: TGTGCCACCAGCAGAGATTACACTAACTATGGCTACACCTTC; cdr3_aa: CATSRDYTNYGYTF
j_call: TRBJ2-5; d_call: .; clone_size: .; v_call: TRBV5-1; cdr3_nt: TGCGCCAGCAGCGCGGACTCAAGGGACTGGTACGTGAAGACCCAGTACTTC; cdr3_aa: CASSADSRDWYVKTQYF
j_call: TRBJ2-5; d_call: TRBD1; clone_size: .; v_call: TRBV5-1; cdr3_nt: TGCGCCAGCAGCACCCAATGGACAGGGACGGAGACCCAGTACTTC; cdr3_aa: CASSTQWTGTETQYF
j_call: TRBJ1-1; d_call: TRBD1; clone_size: .; v_call: TRBV9; cdr3_nt: TGTGCCAGCAGCCGGACGAGCTGGGAGGGGACAGGGGATGTCACTGAAGCTTTCTTT; cdr3_aa: CASSRTSWEGTGDVTEAFF
j_call: TRBJ2-7; d_call: TRBD1; clone_size: .; v_call: TRBV7-2; cdr3_nt: TGTGCCAGCACCCCGGGACAGGGTAGCGAGCAGTACTTC; cdr3_aa: CASTPGQGSEQYF
j_call: TRBJ1-1; d_call: TRBD1; clone_size: .; v_call: TRBV7-3; cdr3_nt: TGTGCCAGCAGCTTGGAGGGGGCAACTGAAGCTTTCTTT; cdr3_aa: CASSLEGATEAFF
j_call: TRBJ1-1; d_call: .; clone_size: .; v_call: TRBV11-2; cdr3_nt: TGTGCCAGCAGCTTAGGGTGGGGTTCGAACACTGAAGCTTTCTTT; cdr3_aa: CASSLGWGSNTEAFF
j_call: TRBJ2-5; d_call: TRBD1; clone_size: .; v_call: TRBV5-4; cdr3_nt: TGTGCCAGCAGCCCAAACAGGGGGCAAGAGACCCAGTACTTC; cdr3_aa: CASSPNRGQETQYF
j_call: TRBJ2-5; d_call: TRBD1; clone_size: .; v_call: TRBV4-1; cdr3_nt: TGCGCCAGCAGCCAATCCTGGGCCGGGACAGGGGAAGAGACCCAGTACTTC; cdr3_aa: CASSQSWAGTGEETQYF
j_call: TRBJ1-2; d_call: TRBD1; clone_size: .; v_call: TRBV7-9; cdr3_nt: TGTGCCAGCAGCTTAGGTGGCCGCACAGGGGGTGGCTACACCTTC; cdr3_aa: CASSLGGRTGGGYTF
j_call: TRBJ1-2; d_call: .; clone_size: .; v_call: TRBV4-1; cdr3_nt: TGCGCCAGCAGCCAAGATAGCCCTAACTATGGCTACACCTTC; cdr3_aa: CASSQDSPNYGYTF
j_call: TRBJ1-1; d_call: .; clone_size: once; v_call: TRBV18; cdr3_nt: TGTGCCAGCTCACCCCAAAGGGACGGGGGGAACACTGAAGCTTTCTTT; cdr3_aa: CASSPQRDGGNTEAFF
j_call: TRBJ2-7; d_call: .; clone_size: .; v_call: TRBV4-1; cdr3_nt: TGCGCCAGCAGCCAAGATCATCAGGGGTTTACCTACGAGCAGTACTTC; cdr3_aa: CASSQDHQGFTYEQYF
j_call: TRBJ2-2; d_call: .; clone_size: .; v_call: TRBV29-1; cdr3_nt: TGCAGCGTTGCCCACATGTTTGGGCGCGGCGAGCTGTTTTTT; cdr3_aa: CSVAHMFGRGELFF
j_call: TRBJ2-5; d_call: TRBD1; clone_size: .; v_call: TRBV7-9; cdr3_nt: TGTGCCAGCAGCTTAACGGGACAGGGGTTGGAGACCCAGTACTTC; cdr3_aa: CASSLTGQGLETQYF
j_call: TRBJ1-2; d_call: .; clone_size: .; v_call: TRBV4-1; cdr3_nt: TGCGCCAGCAGCGGCAGTAACTATGGCTACACCTTC; cdr3_aa: CASSGSNYGYTF
j_call: TRBJ2-1; d_call: .; clone_size: once; v_call: TRBV9; cdr3_nt: TGTGCCAGCAGCGTAAACAGTGACATCTACAATGAGCAGTTCTTC; cdr3_aa: CASSVNSDIYNEQFF
j_call: TRBJ2-7; d_call: .; clone_size: .; v_call: TRBV5-6; cdr3_nt: TGTGCCAGCAGCCGGGGACGTTTCTCCTACGAGCAGTACTTC; cdr3_aa: CASSRGRFSYEQYF
j_call: TRBJ2-1; d_call: .; clone_size: .; v_call: TRBV5-1; cdr3_nt: TGCGCCAGCCGCCTTGGGGATAGGTACAATGAGCAGTTCTTC; cdr3_aa: CASRLGDRYNEQFF
j_call: TRBJ2-2; d_call: .; clone_size: .; v_call: TRBV6-1; cdr3_nt: TGTGCCAGCAGAGGACGGAACGCGAACACCGGGGAGCTGTTTTTT; cdr3_aa: CASRGRNANTGELFF
j_call: TRBJ1-2; d_call: .; clone_size: .; v_call: TRBV2; cdr3_nt: TGTGCCAGCAGTGCCGGGGGGGTCTATGGCTACACCTTC; cdr3_aa: CASSAGGVYGYTF
j_call: TRBJ1-1; d_call: .; clone_size: .; v_call: TRBV2; cdr3_nt: TGTGCCAGCAGTGAACCCGGGGGCTCTGAAGCTTTCTTT; cdr3_aa: CASSEPGGSEAFF
j_call: TRBJ1-5; d_call: .; clone_size: .; v_call: TRBV2; cdr3_nt: TGTGCCAGCAGTGAAGAGACAGTCCTCAATCAGCCCCAGCATTTT; cdr3_aa: CASSEETVLNQPQHF
j_call: TRBJ1-1; d_call: TRBD1; clone_size: .; v_call: TRBV6-4; cdr3_nt: TGTGCCAGCAGCCCCAATACAGGGGGCGGCACTGAAGCTTTCTTT; cdr3_aa: CASSPNTGGGTEAFF
j_call: TRBJ2-7; d_call: TRBD1; clone_size: .; v_call: TRBV5-1; cdr3_nt: TGCGCCAGCAGCTTGGAAGGGACAGGCCTCGCCTACGAGCAGTACTTC; cdr3_aa: CASSLEGTGLAYEQYF